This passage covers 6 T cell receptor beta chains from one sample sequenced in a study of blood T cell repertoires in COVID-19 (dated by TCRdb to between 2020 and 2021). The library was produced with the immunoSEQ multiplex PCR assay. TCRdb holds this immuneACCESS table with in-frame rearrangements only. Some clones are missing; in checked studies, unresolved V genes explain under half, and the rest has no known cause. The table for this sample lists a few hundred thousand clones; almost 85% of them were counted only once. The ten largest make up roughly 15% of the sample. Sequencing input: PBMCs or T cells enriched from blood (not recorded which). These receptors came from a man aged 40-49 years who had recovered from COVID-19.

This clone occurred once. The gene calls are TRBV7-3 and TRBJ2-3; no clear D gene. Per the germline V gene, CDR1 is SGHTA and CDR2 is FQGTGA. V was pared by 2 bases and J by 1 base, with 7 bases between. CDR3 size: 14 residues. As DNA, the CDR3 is TGTGCCAGCAGCTTAGACTCGCGCACAGATACGCAGTATTTT. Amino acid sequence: CASSLDSRTDTQYF.

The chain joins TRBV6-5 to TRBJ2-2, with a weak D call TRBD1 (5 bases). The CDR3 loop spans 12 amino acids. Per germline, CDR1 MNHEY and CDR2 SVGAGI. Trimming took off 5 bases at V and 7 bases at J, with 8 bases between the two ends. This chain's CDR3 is CASSRRGGELFF. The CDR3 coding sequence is TGTGCCAGCAGTCGAAGGGGCGGGGAGCTGTTTTTT.

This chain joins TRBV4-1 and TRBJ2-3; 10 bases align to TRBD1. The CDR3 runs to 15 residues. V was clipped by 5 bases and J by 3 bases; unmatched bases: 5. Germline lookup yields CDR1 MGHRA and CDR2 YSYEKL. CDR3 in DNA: TGCGCCAGCAGCGTTCGGACAGGGGGGACAGATACGCAGTATTTT. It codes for CASSVRTGGTDTQYF.

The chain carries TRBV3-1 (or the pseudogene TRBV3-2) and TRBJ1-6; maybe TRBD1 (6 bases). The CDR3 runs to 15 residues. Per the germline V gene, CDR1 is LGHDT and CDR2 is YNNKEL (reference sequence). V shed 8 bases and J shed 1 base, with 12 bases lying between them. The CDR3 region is CASRGGGSYNSPLHF. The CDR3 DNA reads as TGTGCCAGCCGAGGGGGGGGATCCTATAATTCACCCCTCCACTTT.

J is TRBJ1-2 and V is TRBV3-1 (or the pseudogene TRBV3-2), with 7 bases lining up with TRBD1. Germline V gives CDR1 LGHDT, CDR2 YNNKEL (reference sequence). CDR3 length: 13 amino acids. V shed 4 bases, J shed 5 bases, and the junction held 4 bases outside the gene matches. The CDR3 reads CASSPGTEYGYTF. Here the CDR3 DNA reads TGTGCCAGCAGCCCTGGGACAGAATATGGCTACACCTTC.

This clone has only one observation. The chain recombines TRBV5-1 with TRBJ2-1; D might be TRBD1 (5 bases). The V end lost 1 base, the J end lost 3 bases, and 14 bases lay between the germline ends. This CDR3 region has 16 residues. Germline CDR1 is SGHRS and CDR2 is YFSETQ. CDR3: CASSLSGQALYNEQFF. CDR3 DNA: TGCGCCAGCAGCTTGTCAGGGCAGGCTCTCTACAATGAGCAGTTCTTC.